Listed below are T cell receptor beta chains from one sample, sequenced in a study of OX40 agonist ivuxolimab in advanced cancers. The table came from immunoSEQ multiplex PCR; TCRdb's copy has only in-frame clones and leaves some out. This table holds some 55,000 clones, roughly 92% found once. Sequencing used CD4+ or CD8+ T cells sorted from blood, obtained in a trial of the OX40 agonist ivuxolimab. The receptors here all came from an adult with an advanced solid tumor such as melanoma, head and neck, liver or kidney cancer. CDR3s include the opening cysteine and the closing phenylalanine or tryptophan. A D gene is named only where the DNA matches it firmly. Size is omitted from some rows. Given values are once, few, many or a class for expanded clones.

abundance	v_gene	d_gene	j_gene	CDR3nt	CDR3aa
once	TRBV5-4	NA	TRBJ1-2	TGTGCCAGCAGCCGTTCCACTTGGGGGGAGGAAGGCTACACCTTC	CASSRSTWGEEGYTF
NA	TRBV2	NA	TRBJ2-7	TGTGCCAGCAGTGAATGGGGGGCAGGGGGTGGATACGAGCAGTACTTC	CASSEWGAGGGYEQYF
NA	TRBV5-1	TRBD1	TRBJ1-2	TGCGCCAGCAGCTTGATGTCAGGGGGAAACTATGGCTACACCTTC	CASSLMSGGNYGYTF
NA	TRBV5-4	NA	TRBJ1-2	TGTGCCAGCAGCCCGACAGGAGTCCTTAACTATGGCTACACCTTC	CASSPTGVLNYGYTF
NA	TRBV15	NA	TRBJ2-2	TGTGCCACCAGCATCTACACCGGGGAGCTGTTTTTT	CATSIYTGELFF
once	TRBV5-4	TRBD1	TRBJ1-6	TGTGCCAGCAGCCAGACAGGGGGCAATTCACCCCTCCACTTT	CASSQTGGNSPLHF
NA	TRBV6-1	NA	TRBJ2-2	TGTGCCAGCAGTTCGACCAGGGGTTCGGCCGGGGAGCTGTTTTTT	CASSSTRGSAGELFF
NA	TRBV7-9	TRBD1	TRBJ1-1	TGTGCCAGCAGCTTTAGGGGGGGACAGACACCTGAAGCTTTCTTT	CASSFRGGQTPEAFF
NA	TRBV2	TRBD1	TRBJ2-7	TGTGCCACCGCACAGGGGCGGTACGAGCAGTACTTC	CATAQGRYEQYF
NA	TRBV29-1	NA	TRBJ2-1	TGCAGCGTTGAAGAAAGTACCCGGTATCCGTTCTTC	CSVEESTRYPFF
NA	TRBV28	NA	TRBJ1-1	TGTGCCAGCAGTTCGTCGGGGGCCGGGAACACTGAAGCTTTCTTT	CASSSSGAGNTEAFF
NA	TRBV2	NA	TRBJ2-7	TGTGCCAGCAGTGAATACGGTCAGATCTACGAGCAGTACTTC	CASSEYGQIYEQYF
once	TRBV28	NA	TRBJ1-1	TGTGCCAGCAGTTTACCCGGGACTCTGGGGACTGAAGCTTTCTTT	CASSLPGTLGTEAFF
NA	TRBV4-2	TRBD1	TRBJ1-1	TGTGCCAGCAGCCAACTACAGGGGGCCACTGAAGCTTTCTTT	CASSQLQGATEAFF
NA	TRBV28	TRBD2	TRBJ2-3	TGTGCCAGCAGTCTCTGGACTAGCGGCACAGATACGCAGTATTTT	CASSLWTSGTDTQYF
NA	TRBV4-2	TRBD2	TRBJ2-5	TGTGCCAGCAGCCAAATGGAGCGGGGAAAAGAGACCCAGTACTTC	CASSQMERGKETQYF
NA	TRBV2	TRBD1	TRBJ1-4	TGTGCCAGCAGCAGACAGGGTGCAACTAATGAAAAACTGTTTTTT	CASSRQGATNEKLFF
NA	TRBV18	NA	TRBJ2-3	TGTGCCAGCTCACCCCGCACAGATACGCAGTATTTT	CASSPRTDTQYF
NA	TRBV2	TRBD1	TRBJ2-7	TGTGCCAGCAGTATTGACCGGGACAGGTTTTTAGGAGGGTACTTC	CASSIDRDRFLGGYF
NA	TRBV6-6	TRBD1	TRBJ1-1	TGTGCCAGCATGACAGGGGCCAGGAACACTGAAGCTTTCTTT	CASMTGARNTEAFF
NA	TRBV7-2	TRBD2	TRBJ2-7	TGTGCCAGCAGCTTAGCCGGGACTAGCGGGGTCTACGAGCAGTACTTC	CASSLAGTSGVYEQYF
NA	TRBV6-5	NA	TRBJ2-5	TGTGCCAGCGGAAGATCCGGGACGTCCCAAGAGACCCAGTACTTC	CASGRSGTSQETQYF
NA	TRBV10-1	NA	TRBJ2-7	TGCGCCAGCAGCCAGAGCCTGGGGGCCGAGCAGTACTTC	CASSQSLGAEQYF
NA	TRBV6-1	NA	TRBJ2-7	TGTGCCAGCAGTGAAGGGGCCATCTACGAGCAGTACTTC	CASSEGAIYEQYF
few	TRBV6-6	NA	TRBJ1-2	TGTGCCAGCAGTTACTCGAGAGTGACGGGCGGCTACACCTTC	CASSYSRVTGGYTF
NA	TRBV19	TRBD1	TRBJ1-5	TGTGCCAGTACCACGAGGGCAGGGGGGAACAATCAGCCCCAGCATTTT	CASTTRAGGNNQPQHF
NA	TRBV27	NA	TRBJ2-5	TGTGCCAGCAGTCACGGGACAAAAGAGACCCAGTACTTC	CASSHGTKETQYF
NA	TRBV28	NA	TRBJ1-5	TGTGCCAGCTGGTCATATGGCAATCAGCCCCAGCATTTT	CASWSYGNQPQHF
NA	TRBV7-3	TRBD2	TRBJ2-1	TGTGCCAGCAGCCGCCAAAGCGGGGTCTACAATGAGCAGTTCTTC	CASSRQSGVYNEQFF
few	TRBV20-1	NA	TRBJ1-6	TGCAGTGCTCGGGATAATTCACCCCTCCACTTT	CSARDNSPLHF
NA	TRBV21-1	NA	TRBJ2-5	TGTGCCAGCACGAGACGTGGCGAGACCCAGTACTTC	CASTRRGETQYF
NA	TRBV27	TRBD2	TRBJ2-3	TGTGCCAGCAGTCCACCGACTAGCGGGAGTACAGATACGCAGTATTTT	CASSPPTSGSTDTQYF
NA	TRBV5-1	NA	TRBJ1-3	TGCGCCAGCAGCTTGGCAGGCAGCTCTGGAAACACCATATATTTT	CASSLAGSSGNTIYF
NA	TRBV7-5	NA	TRBJ1-1	TGTGCCAGAAGCTTAGTCGCCAGGGGACGACTAATGAACACTGAAGCTTTCTTT	CARSLVARGRLMNTEAFF
NA	TRBV7-9	NA	TRBJ1-2	TGTGCCAGCAGGGGAGGGCTCTATGGCTACACCTTC	CASRGGLYGYTF
NA	TRBV19	NA	TRBJ2-3	TGTGCCAGTTCCACCCCACGGAGAACAGATACGCAGTATTTT	CASSTPRRTDTQYF
NA	TRBV4-1	TRBD1	TRBJ1-2	TGCGCCAGCAGCCTAGGCCGGGACAGGGGGATCCTCTATGGCTACACCTTC	CASSLGRDRGILYGYTF
NA	TRBV2	NA	TRBJ1-5	TGTGCCAGCACCCAAGACAGCCCCAATCAGCCCCAGCATTTT	CASTQDSPNQPQHF
once	TRBV29-1	NA	TRBJ2-3	TGCAGCGTTGGGGTCAAATACTCACAGGGAGATACGCAGTATTTT	CSVGVKYSQGDTQYF
NA	TRBV4-2	TRBD1	TRBJ1-1	TGTGCCAGCAGCTTGGAGGCAGGGGGGGGCACTGAAGCTTTCTTT	CASSLEAGGGTEAFF
NA	TRBV2	NA	TRBJ1-2	TGTGCCACCTCGACTGATAACTATGGCTACACCTTC	CATSTDNYGYTF
NA	TRBV2	TRBD1	TRBJ1-2	TGTGCCAGCAGTGAATACGGACAGGTCGTGGGACAAGGCTACACCTTC	CASSEYGQVVGQGYTF
NA	TRBV5-6	NA	TRBJ1-1	TGTGCCAGCAGCCTGCTCAGGGCGGCCACTGAAGCTTTCTTT	CASSLLRAATEAFF
NA	TRBV7-8	NA	TRBJ2-5	TGTGCCAGCAGCCAAGGGCAACAAGAGACCCAGTACTTC	CASSQGQQETQYF
NA	TRBV18	TRBD1	TRBJ1-1	TGTGCCAGCTCACCACCCTTTATGGACAGGGTGGTCCGAGCTTTCTTT	CASSPPFMDRVVRAFF